Listed here are 6 T cell receptor beta chains from one sample, sequenced in a study of T cells after posttransplantation cyclophosphamide. A marrow graft followed busulfan-fludarabine conditioning, with cyclophosphamide on days +3 and +4. Only in-frame clones appear in the TCRdb table, and some are missing; sequencing was by immunoSEQ multiplex PCR. The sample yields under 20,000 clones, without any singletons. This material consisted of PBMCs, taken after allogeneic stem cell transplant with posttransplant cyclophosphamide. The receptor set was obtained from a female patient aged 30 to 40 who received an allogeneic stem cell transplant from a related donor, was CMV-positive, and had no GVHD. The graft donor may be the source of some T cells.

This clone was seen ten or more times. The chain is built from TRBV29-1 and TRBJ2-7, with a possible D match to TRBD1 (5 bases). In germline, CDR1 is SQVTM, CDR2 ANQGSEA. V was cut by 1 base and J by 0 bases, with 13 bases left in between. The CDR3 length is 15 residues. The CDR3 DNA is TGCAGCGTTGAAGTGGGCAGGGCAAACTCCTACGAGCAGTACTTC. This encodes CSVEVGRANSYEQYF.

There are many counts of this clone. The chain couples TRBV10-1 to TRBJ2-3, with a weak D call TRBD1 (6 bases). Trimming pared 9 bases from V and 6 bases from J, leaving 10 bases between. Per the germline V gene, CDR1 is WNHNN and CDR2 is SYGVQD (reference sequence). This CDR3 is 11 amino acids long. This chain's CDR3 is CARPGDDTQYF. As DNA, the CDR3 is TGCGCCAGACCAGGGGACGATACGCAGTATTTT.

This clone came up many times. The chain couples TRBV6-1 to TRBJ2-1, with a weak D call TRBD1 (5 bases). Germline V gene lookup returns CDR1 MNHNS and CDR2 SASEGT. The CDR3 contains 13 residues. V lost 11 bases to trimming and J lost 8 bases, with 19 bases between them. The CDR3 nucleotides read TGTGCCGGGTCCTGGGTAGGGGCATATGAGCAGTTCTTC. This codes for CAGSWVGAYEQFF.

This clone was recorded many times. The J gene is TRBJ2-7, the V gene TRBV19, with a possible D match to TRBD1 (5 bases). The CDR3 totals 11 residues. Germline CDR1 and CDR2: LNHDA and SQIVND (reference sequence). Trimming took 5 bases from V and 6 from J, leaving 8 bases between them. CDR3 nucleotides: TGTGCCAGTAGTGCGGACACCGAGCAGTACTTC. It translates to CASSADTEQYF.

This clone was recorded many times. The rearrangement links TRBV7-9 to TRBJ1-1; possibly TRBD1 for D (5 bases). Per germline, CDR1 SEHNR and CDR2 FQNEAQ (reference sequence). V dropped 1 base and J dropped 3 bases, with 9 bases sitting between them. The CDR3 is 14 amino acids. The CDR3 nucleotides read TGTGCCAGCAGCTTAGGACAGAGGCACACTGAAGCTTTCTTT. Amino acid sequence: CASSLGQRHTEAFF. The variable domain in full, completed from reference TRBV7-9 and TRBJ1-1, reads DTGVSQNPRHKITKRGQNVTFRCDPISEHNRLYWYRQTLGQGPEFLTYFQNEAQLEKSRLLSDRFSAERPKGSFSTLEIQRTEQGDSAMYLCASSLGQRHTEAFFGQGTRLTVV.

This clone was recorded at least ten times. The chain links TRBV30 to TRBJ1-1; 9 bases map to TRBD1. Germline CDR1 GTSNPN, CDR2 SVGIG (reference sequence). The CDR3 runs 12 residues. The V segment lost 7 bases and the J segment 4 bases; nucleotides outside the gene matches: 4. CDR3 sequence reads: CASTGGFTEAFF. For the CDR3, the DNA is TGTGCCTCGACAGGGGGGTTCACTGAAGCTTTCTTT.